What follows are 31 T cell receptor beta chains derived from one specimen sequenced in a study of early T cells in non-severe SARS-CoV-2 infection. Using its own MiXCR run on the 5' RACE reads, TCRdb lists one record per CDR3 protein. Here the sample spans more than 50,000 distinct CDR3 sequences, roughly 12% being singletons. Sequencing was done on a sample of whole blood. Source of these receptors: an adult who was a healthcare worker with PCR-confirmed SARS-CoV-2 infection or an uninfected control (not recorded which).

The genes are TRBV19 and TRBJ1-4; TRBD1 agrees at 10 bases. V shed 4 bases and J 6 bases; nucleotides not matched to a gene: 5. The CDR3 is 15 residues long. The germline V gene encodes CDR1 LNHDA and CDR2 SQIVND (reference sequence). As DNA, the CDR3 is TGTGCCAGTAGTACCACCGGGACAGGGGATGAAAAACTGTTTTTT. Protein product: CASSTTGTGDEKLFF.

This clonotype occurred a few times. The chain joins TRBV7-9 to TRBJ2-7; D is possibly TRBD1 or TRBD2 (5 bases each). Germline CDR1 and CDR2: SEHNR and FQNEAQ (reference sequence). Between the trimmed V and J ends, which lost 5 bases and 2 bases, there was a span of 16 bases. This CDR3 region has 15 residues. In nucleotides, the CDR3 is TGTGCCAGCAGCCCCCCGGGACCCAGGGCCTACGAGCAGTACTTC. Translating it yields CASSPPGPRAYEQYF.

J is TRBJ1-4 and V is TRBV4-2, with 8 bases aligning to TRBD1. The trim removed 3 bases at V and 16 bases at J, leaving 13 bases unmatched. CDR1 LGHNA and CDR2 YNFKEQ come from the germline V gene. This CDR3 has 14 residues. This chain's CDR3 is CASSHGGETGEPFF. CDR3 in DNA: TGTGCCAGCAGCCACGGGGGGGAGACAGGGGAACCGTTTTTT.

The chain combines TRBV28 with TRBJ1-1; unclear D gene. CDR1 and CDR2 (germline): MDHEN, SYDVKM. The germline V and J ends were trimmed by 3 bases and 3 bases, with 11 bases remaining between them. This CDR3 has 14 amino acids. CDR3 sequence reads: CASSFGPEDTEAFF. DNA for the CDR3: TGTGCCAGCAGTTTCGGGCCGGAGGACACTGAAGCTTTCTTT.

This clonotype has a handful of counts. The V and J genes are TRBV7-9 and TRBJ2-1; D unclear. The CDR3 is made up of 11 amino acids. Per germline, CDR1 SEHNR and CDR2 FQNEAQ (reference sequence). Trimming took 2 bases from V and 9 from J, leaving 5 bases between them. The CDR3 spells CASSLIGEQFF. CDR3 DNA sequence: TGTGCCAGCAGCTTAATCGGTGAGCAGTTCTTC.

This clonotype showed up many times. The CDR3 protein is CASSIAQAVYNEQFF. The CDR3 region has the DNA TGCGCCAGCAGTATAGCCCAGGCTGTCTACAATGAGCAGTTCTTC. The rearrangement joins TRBV5-1 to TRBJ2-1; no clear D. The CDR3 totals 15 residues. Trimming took 5 bases from V and 3 from J, leaving 15 bases between them. The V gene's germline CDR1 is SGHRS and CDR2 YFSETQ.

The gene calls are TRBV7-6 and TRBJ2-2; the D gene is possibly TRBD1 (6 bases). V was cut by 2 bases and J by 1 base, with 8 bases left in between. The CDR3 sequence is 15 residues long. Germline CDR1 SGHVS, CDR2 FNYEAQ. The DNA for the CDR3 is TGTGCCAGCAGCTTAAGGGGGAAGAACACCGGGGAGCTGTTTTTT. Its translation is CASSLRGKNTGELFF.

The CDR3 nucleotides read TGCGCCAGCAGCAAGGGACTAGCGGACCAAGAGACCCAGTACTTC. Translation gives CASSKGLADQETQYF. The chain has TRBV4-1 and TRBJ2-5; 11 bases map to TRBD2. The CDR3 sequence is 15 residues long. V lost 5 bases to trimming and J lost 0 bases; unmatched junction nucleotides: 2. Germline CDR1 reads MGHRA; CDR2 reads YSYEKL.

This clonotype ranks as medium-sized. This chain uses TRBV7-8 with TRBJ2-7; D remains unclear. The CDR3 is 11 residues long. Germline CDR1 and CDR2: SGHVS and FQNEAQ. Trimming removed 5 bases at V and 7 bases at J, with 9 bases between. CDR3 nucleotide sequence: TGTGCCAGCAGCACCGGAATGGAGCAGTACTTC. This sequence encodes CASSTGMEQYF.

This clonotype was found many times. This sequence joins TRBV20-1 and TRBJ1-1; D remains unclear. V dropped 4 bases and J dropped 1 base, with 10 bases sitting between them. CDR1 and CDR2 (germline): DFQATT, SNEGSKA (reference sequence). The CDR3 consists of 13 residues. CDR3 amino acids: CSATDNPNTEAFF. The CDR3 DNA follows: TGCAGTGCTACAGATAACCCGAACACTGAAGCTTTCTTT.

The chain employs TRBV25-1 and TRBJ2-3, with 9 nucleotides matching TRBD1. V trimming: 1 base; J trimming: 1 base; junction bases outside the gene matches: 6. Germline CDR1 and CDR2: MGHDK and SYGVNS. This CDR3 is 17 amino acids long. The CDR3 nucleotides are TGTGCCAGCAGTGAATCCGGGACAGGGAGAGGCACAGATACGCAGTATTTT. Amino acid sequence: CASSESGTGRGTDTQYF.

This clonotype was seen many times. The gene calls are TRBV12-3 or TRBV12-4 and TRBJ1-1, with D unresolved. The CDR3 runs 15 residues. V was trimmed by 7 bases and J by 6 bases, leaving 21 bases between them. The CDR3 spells CASKRWEGIVAEAFF. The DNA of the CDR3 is TGTGCCAGCAAAAGGTGGGAAGGGATCGTGGCTGAAGCTTTCTTT.

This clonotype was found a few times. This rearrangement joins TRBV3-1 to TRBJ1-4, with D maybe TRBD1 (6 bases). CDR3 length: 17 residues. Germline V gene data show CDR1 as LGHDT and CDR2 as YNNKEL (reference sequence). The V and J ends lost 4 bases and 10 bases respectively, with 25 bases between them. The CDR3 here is CASSLCYGTDSCGKLFF. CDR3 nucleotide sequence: TGTGCCAGCAGCCTATGTTATGGGACGGACAGTTGTGGAAAACTGTTTTTT.

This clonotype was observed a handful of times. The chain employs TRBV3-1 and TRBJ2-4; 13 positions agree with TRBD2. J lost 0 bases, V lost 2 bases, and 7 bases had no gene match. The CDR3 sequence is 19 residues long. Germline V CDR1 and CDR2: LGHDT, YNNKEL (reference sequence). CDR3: CASSQLGTSGTGAKNIQYF. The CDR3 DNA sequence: TGTGCCAGCAGCCAACTTGGGACTAGCGGGACAGGAGCCAAAAACATTCAGTACTTC.

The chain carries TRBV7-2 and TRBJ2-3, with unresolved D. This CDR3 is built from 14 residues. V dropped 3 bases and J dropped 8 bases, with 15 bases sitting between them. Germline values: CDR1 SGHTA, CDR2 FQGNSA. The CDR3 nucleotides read TGTGCCAGCAGCTTCTCCCCGGACGCGGCTACGCAGTATTTT. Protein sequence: CASSFSPDAATQYF. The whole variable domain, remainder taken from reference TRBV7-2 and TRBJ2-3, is GAGVSQSPSNKVTEKGKDVELRCDPISGHTALYWYRQSLGQGLEFLIYFQGNSAPDKSGLPSDRFSAERTGGSVSTLTIQRTQQEDSAVYLCASSFSPDAATQYFGPGTRLTVL.

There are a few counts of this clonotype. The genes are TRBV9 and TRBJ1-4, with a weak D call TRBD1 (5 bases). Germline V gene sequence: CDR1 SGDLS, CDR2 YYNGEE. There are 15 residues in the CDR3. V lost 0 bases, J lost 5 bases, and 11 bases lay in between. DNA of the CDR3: TGTGCCAGCAGCGTAGATGGGGGACCAAATGAAAAACTGTTTTTT. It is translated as CASSVDGGPNEKLFF.

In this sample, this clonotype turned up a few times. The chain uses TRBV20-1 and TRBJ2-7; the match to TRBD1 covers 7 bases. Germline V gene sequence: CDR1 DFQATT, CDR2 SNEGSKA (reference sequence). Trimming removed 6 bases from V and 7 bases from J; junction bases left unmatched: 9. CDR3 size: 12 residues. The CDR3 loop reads CSAKDRSWEQYF. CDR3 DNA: TGCAGTGCCAAGGACAGGTCATGGGAGCAGTACTTC.

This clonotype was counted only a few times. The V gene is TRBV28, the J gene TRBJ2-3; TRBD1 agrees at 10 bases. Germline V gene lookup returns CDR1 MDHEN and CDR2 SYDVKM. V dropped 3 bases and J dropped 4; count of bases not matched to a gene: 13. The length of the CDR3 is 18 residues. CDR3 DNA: TGTGCCAGCAGTTTGCCCCTTGGTCGGGACAGGGGTTCAGATACGCAGTATTTT. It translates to CASSLPLGRDRGSDTQYF.

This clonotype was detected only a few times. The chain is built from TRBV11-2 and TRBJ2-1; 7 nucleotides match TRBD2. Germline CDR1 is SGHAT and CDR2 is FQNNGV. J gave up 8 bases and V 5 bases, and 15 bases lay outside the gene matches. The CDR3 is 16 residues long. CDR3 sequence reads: CASSPVRGERFDEQFF. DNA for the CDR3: TGTGCCAGCAGCCCGGTCCGGGGGGAGCGTTTTGATGAGCAGTTCTTC.

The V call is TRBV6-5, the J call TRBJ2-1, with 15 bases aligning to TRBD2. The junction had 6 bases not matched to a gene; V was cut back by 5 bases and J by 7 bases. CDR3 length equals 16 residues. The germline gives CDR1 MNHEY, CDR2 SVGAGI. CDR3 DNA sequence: TGTGCCAGCAGTATCCCCGGGACTAGCGGGGGGAATGAGCAGTTCTTC. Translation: CASSIPGTSGGNEQFF.

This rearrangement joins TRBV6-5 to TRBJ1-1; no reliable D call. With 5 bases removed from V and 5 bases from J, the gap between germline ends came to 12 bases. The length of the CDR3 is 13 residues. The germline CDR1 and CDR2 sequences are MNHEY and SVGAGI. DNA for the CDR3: TGTGCCAGCAGTCGAATCGTCCTAACTGAAGCTTTCTTT. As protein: CASSRIVLTEAFF.

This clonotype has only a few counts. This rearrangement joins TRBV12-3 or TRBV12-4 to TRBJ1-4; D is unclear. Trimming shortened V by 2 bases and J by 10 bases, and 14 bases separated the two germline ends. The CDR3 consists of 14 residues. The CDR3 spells CASSLSPGSGKLFF. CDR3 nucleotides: TGTGCCAGCAGTTTATCCCCGGGTAGCGGAAAACTGTTTTTT.

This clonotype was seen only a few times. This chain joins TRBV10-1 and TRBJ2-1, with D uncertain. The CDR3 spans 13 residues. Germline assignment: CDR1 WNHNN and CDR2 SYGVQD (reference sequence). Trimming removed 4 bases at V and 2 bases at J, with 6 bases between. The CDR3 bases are TGCGCCAGCAGTGTCCGAACCTACAATGAGCAGTTCTTC. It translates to CASSVRTYNEQFF.

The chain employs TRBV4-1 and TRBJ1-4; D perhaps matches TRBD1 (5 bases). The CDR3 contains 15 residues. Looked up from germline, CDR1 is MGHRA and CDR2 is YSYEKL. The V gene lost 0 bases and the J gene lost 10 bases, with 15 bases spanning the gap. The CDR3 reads CASSQEGRVTAKLFF. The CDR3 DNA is TGCGCCAGCAGCCAAGAGGGCAGGGTAACCGCAAAACTGTTTTTT.

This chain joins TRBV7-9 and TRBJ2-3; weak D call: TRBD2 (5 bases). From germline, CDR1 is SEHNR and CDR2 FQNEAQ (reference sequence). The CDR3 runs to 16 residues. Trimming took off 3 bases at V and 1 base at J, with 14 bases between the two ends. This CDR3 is CASSLNRAGGTDTQYF. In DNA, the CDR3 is TGTGCCAGCAGCTTGAACCGAGCCGGGGGCACAGATACGCAGTATTTT. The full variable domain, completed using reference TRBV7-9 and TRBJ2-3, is DTGVSQNPRHKITKRGQNVTFRCDPISEHNRLYWYRQTLGQGPEFLTYFQNEAQLEKSRLLSDRFSAERPKGSFSTLEIQRTEQGDSAMYLCASSLNRAGGTDTQYFGPGTRLTVL.

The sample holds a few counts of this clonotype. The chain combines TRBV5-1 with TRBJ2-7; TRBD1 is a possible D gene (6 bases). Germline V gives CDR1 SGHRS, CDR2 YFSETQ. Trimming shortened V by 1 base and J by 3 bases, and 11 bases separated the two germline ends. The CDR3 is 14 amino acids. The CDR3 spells CASSLIGQSYEQYF. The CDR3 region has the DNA TGCGCCAGCAGCTTGATCGGACAGAGCTACGAGCAGTACTTC.

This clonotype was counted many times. DNA of the CDR3: TGTGCCAGCAGCGGCGGAGCAGGGGGACAGCCCCAGCATTTT. Residues: CASSGGAGGQPQHF. The chain is built from TRBV12-3 or TRBV12-4 and TRBJ1-5; 7 nucleotides align to TRBD1. Trimming at V came to 6 bases and at J to 7 bases, leaving 9 bases not matched to a gene. This CDR3 spans 14 amino acids.

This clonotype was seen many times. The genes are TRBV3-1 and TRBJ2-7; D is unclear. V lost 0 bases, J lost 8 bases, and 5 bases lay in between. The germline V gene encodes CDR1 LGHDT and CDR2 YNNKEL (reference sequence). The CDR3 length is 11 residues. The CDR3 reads CASSQEGQQYF. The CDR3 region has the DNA TGTGCCAGCAGCCAAGAAGGCCAGCAGTACTTC.

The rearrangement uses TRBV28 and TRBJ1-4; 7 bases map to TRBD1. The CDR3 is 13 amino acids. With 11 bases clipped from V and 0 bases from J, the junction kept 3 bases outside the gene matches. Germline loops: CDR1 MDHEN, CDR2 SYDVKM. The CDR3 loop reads CAGGGATNEKLFF. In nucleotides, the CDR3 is TGTGCCGGAGGGGGCGCAACTAATGAAAAACTGTTTTTT. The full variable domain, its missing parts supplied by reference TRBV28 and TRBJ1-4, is DVKVTQSSRYLVKRTGEKVFLECVQDMDHENMFWYRQDPGLGLRLIYFSYDVKMKEKGDIPEGYSVSREKKERFSLILESASTNQTSMYLCAGGGATNEKLFFGSGTQLSVL.

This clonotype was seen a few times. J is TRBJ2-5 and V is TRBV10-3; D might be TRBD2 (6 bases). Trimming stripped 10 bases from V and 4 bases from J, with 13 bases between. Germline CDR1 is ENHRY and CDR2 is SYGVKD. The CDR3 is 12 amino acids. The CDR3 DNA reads TGTGCCACCGCTGCGGGGTTAGAGACCCAGTACTTC. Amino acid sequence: CATAAGLETQYF.

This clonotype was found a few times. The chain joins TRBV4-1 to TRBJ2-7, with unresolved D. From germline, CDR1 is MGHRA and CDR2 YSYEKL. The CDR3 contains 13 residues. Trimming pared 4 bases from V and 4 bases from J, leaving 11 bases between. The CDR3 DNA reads TGCGCCAGCAGCCCGATGGTACAGTACGAGCAGTACTTC. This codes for CASSPMVQYEQYF.